This TCR beta chain was recorded in a study of blood T cell repertoires in COVID-19. Up to 2 weeks before entering the study, exposed participants had met a COVID-19 case. Data came from immunoSEQ multiplex PCR; TCRdb stores just in-frame clones and leaves some out. The table records around 140,000 clones, 87% of them present only once. The V end was cut by 4 bases, the J end by 4 bases, with 13 bases between. Germline V gives CDR1 MDHEN, CDR2 SYDVKM. The CDR3 is 15 amino acids. Specimen: PBMCs or T cells enriched from blood (not recorded which). The TCR originated in a woman between 40 and 55 years old who had been exposed to COVID-19. This rearrangement joins TRBV28 to TRBJ1-4; maybe TRBD1 (6 bases). CDR3 residues: CASSSTGMGNEKLFF. CDR3 nucleotides: TGTGCCAGCAGTTCAACAGGGATGGGTAATGAAAAACTGTTTTTT.